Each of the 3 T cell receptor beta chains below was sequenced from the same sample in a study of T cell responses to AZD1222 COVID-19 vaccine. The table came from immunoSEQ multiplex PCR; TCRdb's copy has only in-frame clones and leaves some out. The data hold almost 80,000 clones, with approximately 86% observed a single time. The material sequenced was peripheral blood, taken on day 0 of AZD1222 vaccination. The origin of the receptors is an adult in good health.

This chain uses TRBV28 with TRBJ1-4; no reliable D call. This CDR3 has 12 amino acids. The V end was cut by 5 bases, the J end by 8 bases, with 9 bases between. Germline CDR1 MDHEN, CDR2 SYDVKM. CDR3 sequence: CASSLTREKLFF. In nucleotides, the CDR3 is TGTGCCAGCAGTCTCACGCGGGAAAAACTGTTTTTT.

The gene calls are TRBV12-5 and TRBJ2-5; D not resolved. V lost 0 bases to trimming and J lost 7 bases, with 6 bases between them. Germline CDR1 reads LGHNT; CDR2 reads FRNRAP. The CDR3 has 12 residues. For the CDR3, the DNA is TGTGCTAGTGGTTTGGTATCGGGGACCCAGTACTTC. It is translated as CASGLVSGTQYF.

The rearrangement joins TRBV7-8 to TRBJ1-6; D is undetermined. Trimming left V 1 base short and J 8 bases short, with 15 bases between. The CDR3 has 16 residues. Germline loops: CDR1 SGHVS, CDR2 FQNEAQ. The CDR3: CASSLVFHGVDSPLHF. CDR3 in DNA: TGTGCCAGCAGCTTAGTATTCCATGGGGTGGATTCACCCCTCCACTTT.